This is a list of T cell receptor beta chains from one sample in a study of T cells expressing NK-cell markers. TCRdb re-called the 5' RACE reads, yielding one record per CDR3 amino acid sequence without DNA. Here the sample table reports about 400,000 distinct CDR3 sequences. Input material: blood T cells: a sorted CD56 or NKG2C T cell subset, CD4+ or CD8+ T cells, or bulk PBMC T cells (not recorded which). The receptors come from a woman in her 50s in good health. Both conserved end residues are part of each CDR3. Each record gives: J gene, V gene, CDR3 protein.

TRBJ2-5 | TRBV20-1 | CSARELGGPQETQYF
TRBJ2-5 | TRBV3-1 | CASSQQGSWAQYF
TRBJ2-3 | TRBV5-1 | CASSTTDAPADTQYF
TRBJ2-1 | TRBV20-1 | CSAANARKIDNEQFF
TRBJ2-3 | TRBV20-1 | CSARDTSGRARTGTDTQYF
TRBJ2-3 | TRBV10-3 | CAISAPGQGTDTQYF
TRBJ2-7 | TRBV29-1 | CSGRGEATYEQYF
TRBJ2-3 | TRBV20-1 | CSAGLAGADTQYF
TRBJ2-1 | TRBV29-1 | CSVEDRAGGSVEQFF
TRBJ2-1 | TRBV12-3/TRBV12-4 | CASSPDWIYNEQFF
TRBJ2-1 | TRBV19 | CASSQGQSSVNEQFF
TRBJ1-1 | TRBV12-3/TRBV12-4 | CASSGQVMNTEAFF
TRBJ2-3 | TRBV9 | CASSAWPTDTQYF
TRBJ2-5 | TRBV27 | CASSLISAETQYF
TRBJ2-5 | TRBV19 | CASSPTDMGQETQYF
TRBJ2-3 | TRBV5-1 | CASSLDPLAANPSTDTQYF
TRBJ2-3 | TRBV12-3/TRBV12-4 | CASSFYRVDTQYF
TRBJ1-1 | TRBV24-1 | CATSGARHAEAFF
TRBJ2-6 | TRBV29-1 | CSVAGVSGANVLTF
TRBJ2-1 | TRBV5-1 | CASSQLQGAINEQFF
TRBJ2-1 | TRBV9 | CASSVATVRPEQFF
TRBJ1-1 | TRBV14 | CASSQDPGFTEAFF
TRBJ2-1 | TRBV5-1 | CASSLSVTSGRRDEQFF
TRBJ2-7 | TRBV12-3/TRBV12-4 | CASTLSGGGGEQYF
TRBJ2-1 | TRBV5-1 | CASSHRDLLNEQFF
TRBJ1-2 | TRBV27 | CASSSQGARNYGYTF
TRBJ2-3 | TRBV12-3/TRBV12-4 | CASSSADGGDTQYF
TRBJ2-1 | TRBV5-1 | CASETLGQGDEQFF
TRBJ2-5 | TRBV12-3/TRBV12-4 | CASSEGLPWNQYF
TRBJ2-2 | TRBV24-1 | CATSDLLRTPNTGELFF
TRBJ1-1 | TRBV9 | CASSAKGGGTEAFF
TRBJ2-1 | TRBV9 | CASSVGLDRLINEQFF
TRBJ2-2 | TRBV5-1 | CASSPLDRGGTGELFF
TRBJ2-3 | TRBV10-3 | CAIATSSTDTQYF
TRBJ2-5 | TRBV6-6 | CASSPLSGSNGETQYF
TRBJ2-3 | TRBV6-4 | CASSMGRRPGDTQYF
TRBJ2-5 | TRBV11-3 | CASSLPRQAEETQYF